What follows describes a single T cell receptor beta chain. The data derive from a study of cytomegalovirus exposure and HLA in healthy donors. PCR was performed using 60 Vbeta and 13 Jbeta primers. Method: immunoSEQ multiplex PCR; TCRdb's copy keeps in-frame clones and lacks some. There are around 150,000 clones in the sample; about two thirds occur only once, and roughly 2.5% lies in the top ten. The CDR3 spans 15 residues. The trim removed 6 bases at V and 3 bases at J, leaving 6 bases unmatched. Per the germline V gene, CDR1 is MNHEY and CDR2 is SVGAGI. Material for sequencing was PBMCs. The chain combines TRBV6-5 with TRBJ2-1; 9 positions agree with TRBD1. This clonotype was sampled from a woman aged 40 to 50 in good health and CMV-seronegative. In DNA, the CDR3 is TGTGCCAGCAGCAACAGGGGGCTGAACTACAATGAGCAGTTCTTC. Its translation: CASSNRGLNYNEQFF.